This record covers a single T cell receptor beta chain. The data were obtained in a study of blood T cell repertoires in COVID-19. TCRdb keeps only in-frame clones here, not all; method: immunoSEQ multiplex PCR. The sample comprises over 55,000 clones, more than 85% of which are singletons, and approximately 2.5% rests with the top ten. Deletions cut 6 bases from V and 2 bases from J, with 23 bases between. CDR1 MDHEN and CDR2 SYDVKM come from the germline V gene. This CDR3 is built from 18 residues. This clonotype was obtained from a man between 60 and 75 years old with acute or convalescent COVID-19. The sample taken for sequencing was peripheral blood. This chain links TRBV28 with TRBJ1-5; D unclear. Written as DNA, the CDR3 is TGTGCCAGCAGCCAACCTCGAGGGCTGAGGTATCGCAATCAGCCCCAGCATTTT. Translation gives CASSQPRGLRYRNQPQHF. Drawing the rest from reference TRBV28 and TRBJ1-5, the complete variable domain is DVKVTQSSRYLVKRTGEKVFLECVQDMDHENMFWYRQDPGLGLRLIYFSYDVKMKEKGDIPEGYSVSREKKERFSLILESASTNQTSMYLCASSQPRGLRYRNQPQHFGDGTRLSIL.